These T cell receptor beta chains were read from a single sample in a study of identical twins. TCRdb independently ran MiXCR on the 5' RACE reads; one entry per CDR3 protein. The sample holds a few hundred thousand distinct CDR3 sequences, 15% seen once. The sample was also reused in another study, on yellow fever vaccine responses in identical twins.

Specimen: CD4+ T cells sorted from blood. The receptors come from a young woman in good health. Each CDR3 is given with its conserved first and last residue. D genes are given only for firm matches. Size values are once, few and many counts, or a class for expanded clones, and some rows have none.

size	V	D	J	DNA	CDR3
-	TRBV12-3/TRBV12-4	-	TRBJ1-1	TGTGCCAGCAGTTCCCGAGGGACAACTAACACTGAAGCTTTCTTT	CASSSRGTTNTEAFF
-	TRBV12-3/TRBV12-4	-	TRBJ2-2	TGTGCCAGCAGTCTAGGGGCCCACACCGGGGAGCTGTTTTTT	CASSLGAHTGELFF
-	TRBV10-3	-	TRBJ2-3	TGTGCCATCAGTGACAACGCAGGCTCTAGCACAGATACGCAGTATTTT	CAISDNAGSSTDTQYF
many	TRBV6-5	TRBD2	TRBJ2-5	TGTGCCAGCAGTTTCGGACTAGCGGGGGGGCGGGAGACCCAGTACTTC	CASSFGLAGGRETQYF
-	TRBV29-1	-	TRBJ2-1	TGCAGCACGGGCCACCTCTACAATGAGCAGTTCTTC	CSTGHLYNEQFF
-	TRBV10-2	-	TRBJ1-2	TGCGCCAGCAGCTGGACAGCCTCCAGCTATGGCTACACCTTC	CASSWTASSYGYTF
-	TRBV12-3/TRBV12-4	-	TRBJ2-7	TGTGCCAGCAGTTTCGACTACGAGCAGTACTTC	CASSFDYEQYF
few	TRBV2	-	TRBJ2-1	TGTGCCAGCTCTCGGGAACTCAATGAGCAGTTCTTC	CASSRELNEQFF
-	TRBV25-1	-	TRBJ2-5	TGTGCCAGCAGTGACCCCGACCCTATATCGGAGACCCAGTACTTC	CASSDPDPISETQYF
-	TRBV28	-	TRBJ1-1	TGTGCCAGCAATAGCAGACTTCACACTGAAGCTTTCTTT	CASNSRLHTEAFF
-	TRBV6-1	TRBD2	TRBJ2-1	TGTGCCAGCAGCGCTGAAAAAACTAGCGGATACTACAATGAGCAGTTCTTC	CASSAEKTSGYYNEQFF
-	TRBV13	TRBD1	TRBJ2-5	TGTGCCAGCAGCTCTCTAAGGACAGGGAGGGAGACCCAGTACTTC	CASSSLRTGRETQYF
-	TRBV7-9	TRBD1	TRBJ1-2	TGTGCCAGCAGCCCATCGACAGGGTCCCTTGGCTACACCTTC	CASSPSTGSLGYTF
-	TRBV3-1	-	TRBJ1-1	TGTGCCAGCAGCCAGATAGCCGGGAACACTGAAGCTTTCTTT	CASSQIAGNTEAFF
-	TRBV7-9	-	TRBJ2-6	TGTGCCAGCAGACCCACGCCAGGGGGGCTCCCTGGGGCCAACGTCCTGACTTTC	CASRPTPGGLPGANVLTF
-	TRBV2	-	TRBJ1-1	TGTGCCAGCACTCCGAGAGATTTGAACACTGAAGCTTTCTTT	CASTPRDLNTEAFF
-	TRBV4-1	-	TRBJ2-3	TGCGCCAGCAGCCGAGCTGGAAGCGGAGGGCAGTATTTT	CASSRAGSGGQYF
-	TRBV12-3/TRBV12-4	-	TRBJ2-1	TGTGCCAGCAGTTTATCGGCTATCTCCTACAATGAGCAGTTCTTC	CASSLSAISYNEQFF
few	TRBV3-1	TRBD2	TRBJ2-2	TGTGCCAGCAGCCATGGCGGGGGGGCCCACGGGGAGCTGTTTTTT	CASSHGGGAHGELFF
few	TRBV18	TRBD2	TRBJ2-7	TGTGCCAGCTCAGCTAGCGGGAGTACGGCCTACGAGCAGTACTTC	CASSASGSTAYEQYF
-	TRBV11-2	-	TRBJ2-1	TGTGCCAGCAGCCTACGGGGGCGGCGGGCTACCTCCTACAATGAGCAGTTCTTC	CASSLRGRRATSYNEQFF
-	TRBV14	-	TRBJ2-1	TGTGCCAGCAGCCTTACCCGGGACTCCAACTACAATGAGCAGTTCTTC	CASSLTRDSNYNEQFF
few	TRBV29-1	TRBD2	TRBJ2-5	TGCAGCGTTGTAACTAGCGGGAGCCAAGAGACCCAGTACTTC	CSVVTSGSQETQYF
few	TRBV12-3/TRBV12-4	TRBD1	TRBJ2-5	TGTGCCAGCAGTCCGACAGGGTTGGGGACCCAGTACTTC	CASSPTGLGTQYF
-	TRBV6-2/TRBV6-3	-	TRBJ2-1	TGTGCCAGCAGTCGAGGCCCCGGCCCTCCTGAGCAGTTCTTC	CASSRGPGPPEQFF
few	TRBV6-2/TRBV6-3	-	TRBJ2-2	TGTGCCAGCAGTTACTTCCACACCGGGGAGCTGTTTTTT	CASSYFHTGELFF
few	TRBV12-3/TRBV12-4	-	TRBJ2-7	TGTGCCAGCAGTTTAGTGTTGGGACCCGACTACGAGCAGTACTTC	CASSLVLGPDYEQYF
-	TRBV27	TRBD2	TRBJ2-1	TGTGCCAGCAGTGTAAATCCGGGACTAGCGGGAGTCTATGAGCAGTTCTTC	CASSVNPGLAGVYEQFF
many	TRBV10-3	TRBD2	TRBJ2-1	TGTGCCATCAGTCCTAGCGGGGTCAATGAGCAGTTCTTC	CAISPSGVNEQFF
-	TRBV4-1	TRBD1	TRBJ1-5	TGCGCCAGCAGCCTCGGGACAGGAACCCAGCCCCAGCATTTT	CASSLGTGTQPQHF
-	TRBV20-1	TRBD2	TRBJ2-7	TGCAGTACGACTAGCGGGGGCTTCGAGCAGTACTTC	CSTTSGGFEQYF
-	TRBV13	-	TRBJ2-1	TGTGCCAGCAGCTATTCCGGGACGCCGACCTACAATGAGCAGTTCTTC	CASSYSGTPTYNEQFF
-	TRBV25-1	-	TRBJ1-4	TGTGCCAGCAGTGAATCGGGGGACCGACCTGAAAAACTGTTTTTT	CASSESGDRPEKLFF
many	TRBV12-3/TRBV12-4	-	TRBJ2-2	TGTGCCAGCAGTCCTCCGGGGCAGTTTAACACCGGGGAGCTGTTTTTT	CASSPPGQFNTGELFF
-	TRBV14	-	TRBJ2-2	TGTGCCAGCAGCCAAGATCCTTGGGTCGGGGAGCTGTTTTTT	CASSQDPWVGELFF
few	TRBV10-3	-	TRBJ2-5	TGTGCCATCAGTGACATAGTGGAGACCCAGTACTTC	CAISDIVETQYF
-	TRBV7-9	TRBD1	TRBJ1-1	TGTGCCAGCAGCCGCGGACAGGGGGCTGTGAACACTGAAGCTTTCTTT	CASSRGQGAVNTEAFF
many	TRBV4-1	TRBD1	TRBJ2-2	TGCGCCAGCAGCGGACAGGTCACCGGGGAGCTGTTTTTT	CASSGQVTGELFF
-	TRBV10-3	TRBD1	TRBJ1-1	TGTGCCACCGCGGACAGGGGGATCACTGAAGCTTTCTTT	CATADRGITEAFF
few	TRBV20-1	-	TRBJ2-1	TGCAGTGCTAGAGATCTCTGGCGGGACTTCTACAATGAGCAGTTCTTC	CSARDLWRDFYNEQFF
-	TRBV12-3/TRBV12-4	-	TRBJ2-5	TGTGCCAGCAGTCCCCAGGGGATACAAGAGACCCAGTACTTC	CASSPQGIQETQYF
few	TRBV2	TRBD2	TRBJ2-1	TGTGCCAGCACAGAGGGACTAGCCCTCTATGAGCAGTTCTTC	CASTEGLALYEQFF
-	TRBV27	-	TRBJ2-1	TGTGCCAGCAGTCCACGGACTGGGAATGAGCAGTTCTTC	CASSPRTGNEQFF
-	TRBV28	-	TRBJ1-6	TGTGCCAGCGCAGGAGGCAGTCTGGCTAATTCACCCCTCCACTTT	CASAGGSLANSPLHF